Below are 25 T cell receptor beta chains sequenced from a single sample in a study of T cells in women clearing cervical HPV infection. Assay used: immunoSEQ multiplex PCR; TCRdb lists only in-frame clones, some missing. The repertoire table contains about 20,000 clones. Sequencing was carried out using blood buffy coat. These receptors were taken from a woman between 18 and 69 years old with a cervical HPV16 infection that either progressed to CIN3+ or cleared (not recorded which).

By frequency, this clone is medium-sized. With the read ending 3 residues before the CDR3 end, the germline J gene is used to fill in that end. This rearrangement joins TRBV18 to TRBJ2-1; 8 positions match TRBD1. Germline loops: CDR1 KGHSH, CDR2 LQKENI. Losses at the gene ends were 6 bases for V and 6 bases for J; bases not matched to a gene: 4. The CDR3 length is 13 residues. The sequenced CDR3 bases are TGTGCCAGCTCCCATGGACAGGGCAATGAG. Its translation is CASSHGQGNE. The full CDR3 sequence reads CASSHGQGNEQFF.

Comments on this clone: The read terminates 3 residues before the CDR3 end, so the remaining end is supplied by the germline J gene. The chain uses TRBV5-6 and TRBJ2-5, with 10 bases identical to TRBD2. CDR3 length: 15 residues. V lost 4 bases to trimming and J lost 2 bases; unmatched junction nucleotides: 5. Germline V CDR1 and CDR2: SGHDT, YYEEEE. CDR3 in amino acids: CASSPELAGQETQYF. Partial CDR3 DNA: TGTGCCAGCAGCCCCGAACTAGCGGGGCAAGAGACC.

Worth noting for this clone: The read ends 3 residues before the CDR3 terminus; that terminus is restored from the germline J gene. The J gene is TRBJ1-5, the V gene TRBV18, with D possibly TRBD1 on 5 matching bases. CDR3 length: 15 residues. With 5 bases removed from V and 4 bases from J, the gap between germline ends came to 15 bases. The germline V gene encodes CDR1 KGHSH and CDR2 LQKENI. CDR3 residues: CASSFPDKPNQPQHF. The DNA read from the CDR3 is TGTGCCAGCTCATTTCCGGACAAGCCAAATCAGCCC.

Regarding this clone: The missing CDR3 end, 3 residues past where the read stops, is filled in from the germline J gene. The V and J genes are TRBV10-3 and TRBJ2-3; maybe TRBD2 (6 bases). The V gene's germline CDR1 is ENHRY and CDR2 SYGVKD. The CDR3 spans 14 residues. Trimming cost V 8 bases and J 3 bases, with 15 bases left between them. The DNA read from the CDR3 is TGTGCCATCGCGGGCGGGATCTCTACAGATACG. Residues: CAIAGGISTDT. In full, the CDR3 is CAIAGGISTDTQYF.

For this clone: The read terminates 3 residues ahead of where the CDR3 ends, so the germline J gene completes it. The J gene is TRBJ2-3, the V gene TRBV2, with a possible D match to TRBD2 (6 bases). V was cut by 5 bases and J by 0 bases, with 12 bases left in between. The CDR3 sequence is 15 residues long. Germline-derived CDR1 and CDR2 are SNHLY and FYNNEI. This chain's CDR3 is CASSTSFSSTDTQYF. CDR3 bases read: TGTGCCAGCAGTACTAGCTTTTCTAGCACAGATACG.

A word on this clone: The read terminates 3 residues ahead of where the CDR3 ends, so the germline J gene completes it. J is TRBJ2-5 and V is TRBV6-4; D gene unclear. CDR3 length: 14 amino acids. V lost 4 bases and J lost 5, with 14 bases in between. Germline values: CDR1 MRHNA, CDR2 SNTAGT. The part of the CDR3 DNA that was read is TGTGCCAGCAGTGGTACAGTGCGCCAGGAGACC. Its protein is CASSGTVRQET. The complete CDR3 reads CASSGTVRQETQYF.

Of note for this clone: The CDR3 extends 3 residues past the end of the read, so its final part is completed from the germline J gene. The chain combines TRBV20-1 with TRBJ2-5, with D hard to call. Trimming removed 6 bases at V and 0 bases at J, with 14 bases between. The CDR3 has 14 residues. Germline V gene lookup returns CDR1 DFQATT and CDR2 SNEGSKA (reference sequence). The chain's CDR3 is CSAHLRSNQETQYF. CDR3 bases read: TGCAGTGCCCACCTAAGATCAAACCAAGAGACC.

The CDR3 bases that were read are TGTGCCAGCAGCCCCCGGGACAGCCGCGAG. Its protein product is CASSPRDSRE. The whole CDR3 is CASSPRDSREQYF. This rearrangement joins TRBV7-9 to TRBJ2-7; 7 bases line up with TRBD1. The sequenced fragment ends 3 residues before the CDR3 boundary, so the rest is inferred from the germline J gene. The ends lost 5 bases at V and 6 bases at J; junction bases unmatched: 7. The CDR3 is made up of 13 amino acids. CDR1 is SEHNR, CDR2 FQNEAQ, per germline (reference sequence).

CDR3 region: CASTPGSAYEQYF. The CDR3 DNA, read in part, is TGTGCCAGCACCCCCGGGTCAGCCTACGAG. The chain combines TRBV6-2 or TRBV6-3 with TRBJ2-7, with D uncertain. The CDR3 extends 3 residues past the end of the read, so its final part is completed from the germline J gene. CDR1 MNHEY and CDR2 SVGEGT come from the germline V gene. Deletions cut 7 bases from V and 2 bases from J, with 12 bases between. This CDR3 is built from 13 residues.

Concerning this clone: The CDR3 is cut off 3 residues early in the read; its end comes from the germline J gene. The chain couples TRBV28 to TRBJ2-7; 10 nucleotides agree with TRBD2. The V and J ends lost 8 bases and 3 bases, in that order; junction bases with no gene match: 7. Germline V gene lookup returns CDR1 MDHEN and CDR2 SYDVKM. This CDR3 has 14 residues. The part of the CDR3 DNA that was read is TGTGCCAGCGGGAAAGCGGGAGGGAACTACGAG. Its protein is CASGKAGGNYE. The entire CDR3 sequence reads CASGKAGGNYEQYF.

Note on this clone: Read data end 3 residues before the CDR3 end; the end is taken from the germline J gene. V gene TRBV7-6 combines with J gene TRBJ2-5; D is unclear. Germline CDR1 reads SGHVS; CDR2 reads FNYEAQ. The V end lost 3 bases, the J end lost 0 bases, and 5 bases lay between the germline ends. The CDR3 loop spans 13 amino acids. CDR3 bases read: TGTGCCAGCAGCTTCCAGTACCAAGAGACC. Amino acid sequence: CASSFQYQET. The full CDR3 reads CASSFQYQETQYF.

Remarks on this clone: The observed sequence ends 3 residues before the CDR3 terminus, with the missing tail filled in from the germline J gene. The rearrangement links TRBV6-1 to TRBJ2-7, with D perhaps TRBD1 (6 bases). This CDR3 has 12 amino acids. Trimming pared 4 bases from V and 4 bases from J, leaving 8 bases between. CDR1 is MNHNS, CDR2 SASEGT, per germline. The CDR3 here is CASSVQGYEQYF. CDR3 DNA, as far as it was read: TGTGCCAGCAGTGTACAGGGTTACGAG.

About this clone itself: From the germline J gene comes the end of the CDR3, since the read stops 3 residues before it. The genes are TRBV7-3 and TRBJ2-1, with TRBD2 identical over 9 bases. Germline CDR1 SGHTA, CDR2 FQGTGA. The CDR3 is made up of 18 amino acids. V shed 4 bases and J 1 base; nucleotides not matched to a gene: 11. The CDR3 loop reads CASSSHIWREGSYNEQFF. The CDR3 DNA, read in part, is TGTGCCAGCAGCTCCCATATCTGGCGGGAGGGTTCCTACAATGAG.

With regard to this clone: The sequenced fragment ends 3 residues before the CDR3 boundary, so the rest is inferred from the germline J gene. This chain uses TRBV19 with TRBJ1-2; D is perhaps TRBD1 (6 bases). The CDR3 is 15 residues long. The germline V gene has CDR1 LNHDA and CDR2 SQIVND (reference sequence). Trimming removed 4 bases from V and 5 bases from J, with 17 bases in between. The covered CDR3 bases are TGTGCCAGTAGTACTGAACCGGGACAAGATTATGGC. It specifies CASSTEPGQDYG. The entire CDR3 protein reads CASSTEPGQDYGYTF.

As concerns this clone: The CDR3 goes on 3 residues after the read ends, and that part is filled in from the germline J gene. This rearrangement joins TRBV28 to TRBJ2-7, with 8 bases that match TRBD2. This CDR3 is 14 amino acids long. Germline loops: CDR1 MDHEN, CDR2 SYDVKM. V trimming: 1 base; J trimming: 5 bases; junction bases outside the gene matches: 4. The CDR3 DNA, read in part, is TGTGCCAGCAGTTTATTTGGACTAGCCGACGAG. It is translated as CASSLFGLADE. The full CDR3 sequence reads CASSLFGLADEQYF.

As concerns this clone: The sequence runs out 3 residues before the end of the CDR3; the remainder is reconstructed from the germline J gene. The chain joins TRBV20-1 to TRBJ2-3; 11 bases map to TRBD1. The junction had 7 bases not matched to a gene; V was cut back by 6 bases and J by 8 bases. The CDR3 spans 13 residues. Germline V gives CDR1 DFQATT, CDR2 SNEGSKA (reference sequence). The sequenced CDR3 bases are TGCAGTGCCCTCGGACAGGGGGCAGGTACG. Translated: CSALGQGAGT. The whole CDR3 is CSALGQGAGTQYF.

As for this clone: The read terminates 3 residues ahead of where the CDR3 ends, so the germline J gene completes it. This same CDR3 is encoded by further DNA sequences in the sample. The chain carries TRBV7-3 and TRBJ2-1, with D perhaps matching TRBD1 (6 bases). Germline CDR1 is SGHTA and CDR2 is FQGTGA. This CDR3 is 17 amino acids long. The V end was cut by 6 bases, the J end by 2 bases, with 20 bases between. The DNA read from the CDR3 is TGTGCCAGCAGACACCCGCCGGGACAAAATCCCTACAATGAG. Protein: CASRHPPGQNPYNE. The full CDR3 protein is CASRHPPGQNPYNEQFF.

The sequenced CDR3 bases are TGTGCCAGCAGCTTACTAGGACAGGGTGGGAACACC. Residues: CASSLLGQGGNT. The full CDR3 protein reads CASSLLGQGGNTIYF. The chain couples TRBV7-2 to TRBJ1-3, with 8 bases matching TRBD1. The read halts 3 residues ahead of the CDR3 end, with the missing end drawn from the germline J gene. The CDR3 has 15 amino acids. V lost 2 bases, J lost 7 bases, and 7 bases stayed unmatched. CDR1 SGHTA and CDR2 FQGNSA come from the germline V gene.

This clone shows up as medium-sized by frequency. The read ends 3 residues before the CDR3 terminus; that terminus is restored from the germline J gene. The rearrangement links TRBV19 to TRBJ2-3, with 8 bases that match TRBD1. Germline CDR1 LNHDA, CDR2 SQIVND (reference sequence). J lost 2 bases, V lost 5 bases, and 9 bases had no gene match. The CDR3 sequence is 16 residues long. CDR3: CASSFRTGFLTDTQYF. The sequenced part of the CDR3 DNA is TGTGCCAGTAGTTTCCGGACAGGGTTCCTCACAGATACG.

CDR3 DNA, as far as it was read: TGCGCCAGCAGCTTGGGGGGCAGGTCAGGTTACGGC. This encodes CASSLGGRSGYG. The entire CDR3 protein is CASSLGGRSGYGYTF. The chain carries TRBV5-1 and TRBJ1-2; D perhaps matches TRBD1 (5 bases). The sequenced fragment ends 3 residues before the CDR3 boundary, so the rest is inferred from the germline J gene. The CDR3 covers 15 residues. Germline CDR1 is SGHRS and CDR2 is YFSETQ.

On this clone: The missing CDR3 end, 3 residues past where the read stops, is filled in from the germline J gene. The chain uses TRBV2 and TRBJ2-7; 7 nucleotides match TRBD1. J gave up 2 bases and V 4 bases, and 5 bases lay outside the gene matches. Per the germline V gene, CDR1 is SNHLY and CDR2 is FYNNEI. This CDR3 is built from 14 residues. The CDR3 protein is CASSVVQGPYEQYF. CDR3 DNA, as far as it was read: TGTGCCAGCAGTGTGGTACAGGGGCCCTACGAG.

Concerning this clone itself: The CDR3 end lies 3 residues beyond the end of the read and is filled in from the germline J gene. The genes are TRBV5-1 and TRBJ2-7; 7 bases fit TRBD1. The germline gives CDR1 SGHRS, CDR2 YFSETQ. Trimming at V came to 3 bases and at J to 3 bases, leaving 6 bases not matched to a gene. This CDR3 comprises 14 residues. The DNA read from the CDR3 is TGCGCCAGCAGCTCAGGTGGGACAGTCTACGAG. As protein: CASSSGGTVYE. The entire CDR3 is CASSSGGTVYEQYF.

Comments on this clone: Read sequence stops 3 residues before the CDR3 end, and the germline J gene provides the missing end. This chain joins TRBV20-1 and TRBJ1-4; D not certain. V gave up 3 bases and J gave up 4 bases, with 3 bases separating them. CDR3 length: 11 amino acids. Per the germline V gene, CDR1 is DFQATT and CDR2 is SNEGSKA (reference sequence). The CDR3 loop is CSASYNEKLFF. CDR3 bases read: TGCAGTGCTAGTTATAATGAAAAA.

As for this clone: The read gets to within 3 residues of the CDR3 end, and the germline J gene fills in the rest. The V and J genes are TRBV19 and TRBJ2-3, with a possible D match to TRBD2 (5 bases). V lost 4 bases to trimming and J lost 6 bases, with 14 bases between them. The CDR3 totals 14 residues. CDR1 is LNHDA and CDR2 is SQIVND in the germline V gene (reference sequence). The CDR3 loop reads CASSSGPWEDTQYF. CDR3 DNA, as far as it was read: TGTGCCAGTAGTAGCGGGCCTTGGGAGGATACG.

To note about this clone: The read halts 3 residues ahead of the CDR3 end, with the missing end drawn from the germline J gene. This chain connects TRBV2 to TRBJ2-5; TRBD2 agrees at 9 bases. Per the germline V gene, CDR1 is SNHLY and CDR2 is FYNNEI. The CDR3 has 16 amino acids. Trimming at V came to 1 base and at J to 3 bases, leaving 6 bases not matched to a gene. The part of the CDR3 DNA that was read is TGTGCCAGCAGTGAAGGTTCGCTAGCGGGAAAAGAGACC. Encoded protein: CASSEGSLAGKET. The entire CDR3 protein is CASSEGSLAGKETQYF.